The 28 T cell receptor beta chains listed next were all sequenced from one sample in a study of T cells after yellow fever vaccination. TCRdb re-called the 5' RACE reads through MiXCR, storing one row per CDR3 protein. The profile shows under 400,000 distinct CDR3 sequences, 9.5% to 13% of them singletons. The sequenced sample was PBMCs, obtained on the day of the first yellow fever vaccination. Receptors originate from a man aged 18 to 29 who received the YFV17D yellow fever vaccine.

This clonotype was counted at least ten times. Here the CDR3 reads CASSLGSIYEQYF. The DNA of the CDR3 is TGCGCCAGCAGCTTAGGGAGCATCTACGAGCAGTACTTC. V gene TRBV5-1 combines with J gene TRBJ2-7; tentatively, D is TRBD2 (5 bases). V dropped 2 bases and J dropped 3 bases, with 9 bases sitting between them. Germline V gene sequence: CDR1 SGHRS, CDR2 YFSETQ. The length of the CDR3 is 13 residues.

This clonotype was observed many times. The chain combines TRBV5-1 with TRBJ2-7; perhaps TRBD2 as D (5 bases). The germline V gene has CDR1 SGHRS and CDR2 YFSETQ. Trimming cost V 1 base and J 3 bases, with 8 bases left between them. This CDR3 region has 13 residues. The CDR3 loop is CASSLSGIYEQYF. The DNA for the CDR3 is TGCGCCAGCAGCTTGTCGGGGATCTACGAGCAGTACTTC.

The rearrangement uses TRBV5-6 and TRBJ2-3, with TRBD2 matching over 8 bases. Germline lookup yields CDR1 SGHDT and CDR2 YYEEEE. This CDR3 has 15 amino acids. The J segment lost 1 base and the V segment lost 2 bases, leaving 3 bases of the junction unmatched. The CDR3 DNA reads TGTGCCAGCAGCTTCGGGAGGGCGCGCACAGATACGCAGTATTTT. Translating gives CASSFGRARTDTQYF.

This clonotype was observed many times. In DNA, the CDR3 is TGTGCCTGGACGAGGGGCGCCGGGGAGCTGTTTTTT. This translates into CAWTRGAGELFF. V gene TRBV30 combines with J gene TRBJ2-2; D may correspond to TRBD1 or TRBD2 (5 bases each). Germline assignment: CDR1 GTSNPN and CDR2 SVGIG (reference sequence). Deletions cut 4 bases from V and 6 bases from J, with 9 bases between. The CDR3 consists of 12 residues.

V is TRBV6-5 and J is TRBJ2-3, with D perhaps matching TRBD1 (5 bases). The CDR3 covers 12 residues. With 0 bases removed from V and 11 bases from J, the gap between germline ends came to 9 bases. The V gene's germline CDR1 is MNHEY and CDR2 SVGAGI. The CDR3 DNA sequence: TGTGCCAGCAGTTACTCGCGCGGACAGCAGTATTTT. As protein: CASSYSRGQQYF.

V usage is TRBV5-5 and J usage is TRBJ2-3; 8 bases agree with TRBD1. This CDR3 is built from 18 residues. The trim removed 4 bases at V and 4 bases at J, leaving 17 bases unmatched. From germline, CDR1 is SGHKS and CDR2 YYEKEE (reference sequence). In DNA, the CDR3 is TGTGCCAGCAGCAGAAACCCGGGACAGGCTTCCATCCCAGATACGCAGTATTTT. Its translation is CASSRNPGQASIPDTQYF.

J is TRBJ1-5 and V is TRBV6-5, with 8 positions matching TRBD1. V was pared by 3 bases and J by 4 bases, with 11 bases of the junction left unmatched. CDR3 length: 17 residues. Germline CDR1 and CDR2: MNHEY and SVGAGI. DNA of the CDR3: TGTGCCAGCAGTTATGCCCCGATCCGACAGGGGAATCAGCCCCAGCATTTT. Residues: CASSYAPIRQGNQPQHF.

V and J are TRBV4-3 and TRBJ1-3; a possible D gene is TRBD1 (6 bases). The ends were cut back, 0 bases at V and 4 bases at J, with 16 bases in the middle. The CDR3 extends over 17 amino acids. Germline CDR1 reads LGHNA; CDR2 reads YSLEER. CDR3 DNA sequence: TGCGCCAGCAGCCAAGATCAACGTTGGCAGGGGGGAAACACCATATATTTT. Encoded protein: CASSQDQRWQGGNTIYF.

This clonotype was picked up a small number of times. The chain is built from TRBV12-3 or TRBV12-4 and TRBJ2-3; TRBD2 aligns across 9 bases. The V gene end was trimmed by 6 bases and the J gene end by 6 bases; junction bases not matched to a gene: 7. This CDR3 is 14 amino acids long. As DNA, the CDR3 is TGTGCCAGCAGCATAGCGGGGGCTTCGGATACGCAGTATTTT. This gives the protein CASSIAGASDTQYF.

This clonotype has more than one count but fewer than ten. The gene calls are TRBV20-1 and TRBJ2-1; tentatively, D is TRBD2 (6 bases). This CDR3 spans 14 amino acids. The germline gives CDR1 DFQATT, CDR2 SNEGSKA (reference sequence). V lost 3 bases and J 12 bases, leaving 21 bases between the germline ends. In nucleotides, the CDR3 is TGCAGTGCTAGTGGTAGCGGATTCAACTGGGGGCAGTTCTTC. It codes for CSASGSGFNWGQFF.

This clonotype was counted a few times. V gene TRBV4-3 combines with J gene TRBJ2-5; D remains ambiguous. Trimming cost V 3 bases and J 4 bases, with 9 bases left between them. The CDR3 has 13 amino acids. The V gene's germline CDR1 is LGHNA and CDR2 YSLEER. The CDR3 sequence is CASSQNLGETQYF. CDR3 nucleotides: TGCGCCAGCAGCCAGAATCTGGGAGAGACCCAGTACTTC.

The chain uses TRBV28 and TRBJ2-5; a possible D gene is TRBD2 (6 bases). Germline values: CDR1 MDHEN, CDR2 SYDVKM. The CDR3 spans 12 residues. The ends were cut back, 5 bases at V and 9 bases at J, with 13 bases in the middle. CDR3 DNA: TGTGCCAGCAGTGCGAGCCGCGGGGCCCAGTACTTC. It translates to CASSASRGAQYF.

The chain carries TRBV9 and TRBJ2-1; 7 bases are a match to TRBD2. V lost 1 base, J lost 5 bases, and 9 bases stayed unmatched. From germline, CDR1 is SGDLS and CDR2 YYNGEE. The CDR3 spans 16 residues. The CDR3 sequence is CASSVMGRATDNEQFF. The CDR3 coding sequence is TGTGCCAGCAGCGTAATGGGGAGGGCCACGGACAATGAGCAGTTCTTC.

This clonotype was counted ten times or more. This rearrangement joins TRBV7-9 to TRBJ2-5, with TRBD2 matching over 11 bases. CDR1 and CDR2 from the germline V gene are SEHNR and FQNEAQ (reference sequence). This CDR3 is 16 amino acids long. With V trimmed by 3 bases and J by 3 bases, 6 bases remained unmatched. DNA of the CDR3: TGTGCCAGCAGCTTCGGAACTAGCGGGGGAGAAGAGACCCAGTACTTC. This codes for CASSFGTSGGEETQYF.

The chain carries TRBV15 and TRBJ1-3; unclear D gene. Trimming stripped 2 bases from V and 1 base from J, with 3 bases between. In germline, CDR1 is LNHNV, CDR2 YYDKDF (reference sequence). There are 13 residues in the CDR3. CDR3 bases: TGTGCCACCAGCAGAACTTCTGGAAACACCATATATTTT. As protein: CATSRTSGNTIYF.

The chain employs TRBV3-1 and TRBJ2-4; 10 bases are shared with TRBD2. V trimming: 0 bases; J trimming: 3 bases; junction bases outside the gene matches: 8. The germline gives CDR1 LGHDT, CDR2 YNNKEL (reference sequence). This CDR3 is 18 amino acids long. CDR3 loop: CASSQDKERGGGKNIQYF. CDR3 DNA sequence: TGTGCCAGCAGCCAAGATAAGGAGCGGGGGGGCGGCAAAAACATTCAGTACTTC.

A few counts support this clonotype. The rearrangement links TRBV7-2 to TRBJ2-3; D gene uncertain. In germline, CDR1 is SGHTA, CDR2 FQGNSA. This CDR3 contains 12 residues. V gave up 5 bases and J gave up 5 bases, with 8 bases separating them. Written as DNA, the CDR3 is TGTGCCAGCAGCGCGGCAATAGATACGCAGTATTTT. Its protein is CASSAAIDTQYF. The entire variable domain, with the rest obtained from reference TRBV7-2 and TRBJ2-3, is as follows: GAGVSQSPSNKVTEKGKDVELRCDPISGHTALYWYRQSLGQGLEFLIYFQGNSAPDKSGLPSDRFSAERTGGSVSTLTIQRTQQEDSAVYLCASSAAIDTQYFGPGTRLTVL.

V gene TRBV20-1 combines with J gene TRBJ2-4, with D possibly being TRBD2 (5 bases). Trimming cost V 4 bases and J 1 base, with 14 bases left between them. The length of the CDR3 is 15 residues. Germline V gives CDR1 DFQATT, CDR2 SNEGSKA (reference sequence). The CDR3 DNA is TGCAGTGCTAAGGACGCAACGGGGGCCAAAAACATTCAGTACTTC. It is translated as CSAKDATGAKNIQYF.

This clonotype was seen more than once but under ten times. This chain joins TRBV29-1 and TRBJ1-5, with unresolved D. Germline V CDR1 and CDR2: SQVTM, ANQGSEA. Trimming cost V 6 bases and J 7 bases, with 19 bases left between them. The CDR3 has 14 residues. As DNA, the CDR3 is TGCAGCGTGGCAGTAACTAATCCGGAGCAGCCCCAGCATTTT. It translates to CSVAVTNPEQPQHF.

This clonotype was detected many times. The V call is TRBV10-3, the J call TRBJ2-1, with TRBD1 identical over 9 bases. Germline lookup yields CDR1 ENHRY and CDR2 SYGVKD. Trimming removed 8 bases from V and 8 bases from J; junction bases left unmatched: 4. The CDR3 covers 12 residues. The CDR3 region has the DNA TGTGCCATCGGGACAGGGACGCATGAGCAGTTCTTC. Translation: CAIGTGTHEQFF.

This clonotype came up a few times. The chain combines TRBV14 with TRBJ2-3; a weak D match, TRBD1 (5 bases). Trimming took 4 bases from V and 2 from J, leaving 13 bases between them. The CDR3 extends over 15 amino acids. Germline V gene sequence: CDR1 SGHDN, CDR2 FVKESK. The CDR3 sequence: CASSRLAGHTDTQYF. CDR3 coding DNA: TGTGCCAGCAGCCGACTTGCAGGGCACACAGATACGCAGTATTTT.

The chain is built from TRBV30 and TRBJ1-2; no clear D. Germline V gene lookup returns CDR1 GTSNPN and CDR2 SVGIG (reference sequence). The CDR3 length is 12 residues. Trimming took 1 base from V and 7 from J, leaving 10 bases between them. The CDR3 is CAWSAIIRGYTF. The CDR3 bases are TGTGCCTGGAGTGCGATCATCCGTGGCTACACCTTC. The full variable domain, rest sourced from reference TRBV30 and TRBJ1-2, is SQTIHQWPATLVQPVGSPLSLECTVEGTSNPNLYWYRQAAGRGLQLLFYSVGIGQISSEVPQNLSASRPQDRQFILSSKKLLLSDSGFYLCAWSAIIRGYTFGSGTRLTVV.

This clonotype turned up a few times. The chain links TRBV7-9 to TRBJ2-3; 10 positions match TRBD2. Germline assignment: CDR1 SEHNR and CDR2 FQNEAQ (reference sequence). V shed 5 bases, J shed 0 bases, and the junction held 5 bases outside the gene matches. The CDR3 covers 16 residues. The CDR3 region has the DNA TGTGCCAGCAGCAGACCTAGCGGGGGAAGCACAGATACGCAGTATTTT. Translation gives CASSRPSGGSTDTQYF.

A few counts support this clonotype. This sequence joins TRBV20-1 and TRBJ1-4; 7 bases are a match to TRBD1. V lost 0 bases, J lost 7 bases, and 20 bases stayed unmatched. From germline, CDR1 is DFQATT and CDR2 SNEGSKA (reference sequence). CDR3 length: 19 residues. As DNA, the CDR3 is TGCAGTGCTAGAGATCGCCTAGGGAGGGGGCGAGGGGTAGGTGAAAAACTGTTTTTT. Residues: CSARDRLGRGRGVGEKLFF.

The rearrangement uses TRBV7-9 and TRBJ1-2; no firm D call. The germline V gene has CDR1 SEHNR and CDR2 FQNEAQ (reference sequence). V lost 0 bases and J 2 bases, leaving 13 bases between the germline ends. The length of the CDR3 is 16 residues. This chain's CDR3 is CASSLASGRRNYGYTF. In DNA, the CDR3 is TGTGCCAGCAGCTTAGCGTCGGGCAGAAGGAACTATGGCTACACCTTC.

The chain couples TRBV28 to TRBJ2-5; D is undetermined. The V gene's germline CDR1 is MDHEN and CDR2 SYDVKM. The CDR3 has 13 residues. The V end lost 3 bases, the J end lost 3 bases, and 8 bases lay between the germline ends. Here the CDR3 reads CASSLVWEETQYF. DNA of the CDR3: TGTGCCAGCAGTTTGGTCTGGGAAGAGACCCAGTACTTC.

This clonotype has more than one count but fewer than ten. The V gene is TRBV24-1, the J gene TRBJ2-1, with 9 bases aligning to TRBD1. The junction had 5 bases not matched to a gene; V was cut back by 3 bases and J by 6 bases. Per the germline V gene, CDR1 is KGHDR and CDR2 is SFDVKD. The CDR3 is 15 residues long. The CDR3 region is CATSDTGQGSNEQFF. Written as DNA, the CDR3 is TGTGCCACCAGTGATACGGGACAGGGCTCCAATGAGCAGTTCTTC.

The CDR3 region is CASSFATGYEQYV. The CDR3 DNA follows: TGTGCCAGCAGCTTTGCGACAGGCTACGAGCAGTACGTC. This sequence joins TRBV7-8 and TRBJ2-7; D possibly corresponds to TRBD1 (6 bases). Germline CDR1 is SGHVS and CDR2 is FQNEAQ. V was pared by 3 bases and J by 3 bases, with 9 bases between. This CDR3 region has 13 residues.